This is a list of T cell receptor beta chains from one sample in a study of blood T cell repertoires in COVID-19. Profiling relied on immunoSEQ multiplex PCR, and the TCRdb table lists in-frame clones only, not all of them. The sample yields roughly 180,000 clones, about four fifths seen once. The sequenced sample consisted of peripheral blood. Receptor source: a woman in her thirties or forties with COVID-19, enrolled during active disease. Both conserved end residues are part of each CDR3. The order of the fields is CDR3 DNA, CDR3 protein, clone size, V gene, J gene, D gene. D genes are given only for firm matches. Clone size is given for some rows only: seen once, a few or many times, or a class if the clone is expanded.

DNA: TGTGCCAGCAGCCATGCTCAGGGGCCCTACGAGCAGTACTTC
CDR3: CASSHAQGPYEQYF
size: .
V: TRBV11-2
J: TRBJ2-7
D: .

DNA: TGTGCCAGCAGCCACCCCCGGGGGTGGGAAGCTTTCTTT
CDR3: CASSHPRGWEAFF
size: .
V: TRBV4-2
J: TRBJ1-1
D: .

DNA: TGCAGTGCTAGTGTAAGCGCGGGGATCTCCTACAATGAGCAGTTCTTC
CDR3: CSASVSAGISYNEQFF
size: .
V: TRBV20-1
J: TRBJ2-1
D: .

DNA: TGTGCCAGTATGGCCGTGGAATCAGGGGCCTTCGGTGGCTACACCTTC
CDR3: CASMAVESGAFGGYTF
size: many
V: TRBV19
J: TRBJ1-2
D: .

DNA: TGTGCCAGCAGCCAAGATCGGGTGAGGCGATCGAACACCGGGGAGCTGTTTTTT
CDR3: CASSQDRVRRSNTGELFF
size: .
V: TRBV3-1/TRBV3-2
J: TRBJ2-2
D: .

DNA: TGTGCCAGTAGTATCAGGGCAGGGGGTAATTTCGGGGAGCTGTTTTTT
CDR3: CASSIRAGGNFGELFF
size: once
V: TRBV19
J: TRBJ2-2
D: TRBD1

DNA: TGCAGCGGTTCCGGGACAAAGTGGGGTACGCAGTATTTT
CDR3: CSGSGTKWGTQYF
size: .
V: TRBV29-1
J: TRBJ2-3
D: .

DNA: TGTGCCAGCAGCTTAGCTCTAGCGAGCCACTACGAGCAGTACTTC
CDR3: CASSLALASHYEQYF
size: .
V: TRBV7-2
J: TRBJ2-7
D: .

DNA: TGTGCCAGCAGTTTAGGCAGGGCAAACACCGGGGAGCTGTTTTTT
CDR3: CASSLGRANTGELFF
size: .
V: TRBV27
J: TRBJ2-2
D: .

DNA: TGTGCCAGCAGTCGTTACCCCCGGAGGGGACGGCAATACTACCAAGAGACCCAGTACTTC
CDR3: CASSRYPRRGRQYYQETQYF
size: .
V: TRBV6-6
J: TRBJ2-5
D: .

DNA: TGTGCCAGCAGCGTTGGGACAACCACCGGGGAGCTGTTTTTT
CDR3: CASSVGTTTGELFF
size: .
V: TRBV9
J: TRBJ2-2
D: .

DNA: TGTGCCAGCAGCTTGCGGGGGGCTATTGTTTCACCCCTCCACTTT
CDR3: CASSLRGAIVSPLHF
size: once
V: TRBV7-8
J: TRBJ1-6
D: .

DNA: TGTGCCAGCAGCTTCTTAAAGCGGGGTGCTAAGGAGACCCAGTACTTC
CDR3: CASSFLKRGAKETQYF
size: .
V: TRBV5-6
J: TRBJ2-5
D: TRBD2

DNA: TGTGCCAGCAGCCGGGGGTTGGGACACCTCGGGCCAGTCGAGCAGTTCTTC
CDR3: CASSRGLGHLGPVEQFF
size: few
V: TRBV6-2/TRBV6-3
J: TRBJ2-1
D: .

DNA: TGCAGTGCTGGTGCTTTTGACAGGAACACTGAAGCTTTCTTT
CDR3: CSAGAFDRNTEAFF
size: .
V: TRBV20-1
J: TRBJ1-1
D: .

DNA: TGTGCCATCCCCGGGACTAGCGGGAGCGATGAGCAGTTCTTC
CDR3: CAIPGTSGSDEQFF
size: .
V: TRBV28
J: TRBJ2-1
D: TRBD2

DNA: TGCGCCAGCAGGAGCGGGAGGCTCAGCACTAGCACAGATACGCAGTATTTT
CDR3: CASRSGRLSTSTDTQYF
size: .
V: TRBV5-1
J: TRBJ2-3
D: TRBD2

DNA: TGTGCCAGCAGCCCGGGAGAACGGAGTGAGCAGTTCTTC
CDR3: CASSPGERSEQFF
size: .
V: TRBV5-4
J: TRBJ2-1
D: .

DNA: TGTGCCAGCAGCTTCTCCGGGACTAGCGGCACCGGGGAGCTGTTTTTT
CDR3: CASSFSGTSGTGELFF
size: few
V: TRBV7-2
J: TRBJ2-2
D: TRBD2

DNA: TGTGCCAGTAGTATAAGGCTCACAGGGAGGGAGGCTTCTAACTATGGCTACACCTTC
CDR3: CASSIRLTGREASNYGYTF
size: .
V: TRBV19
J: TRBJ1-2
D: .

DNA: TGTGCCAGCAGCGGGGACAGGGAATATACCTCCTACAATGAGCAGTTCTTC
CDR3: CASSGDREYTSYNEQFF
size: .
V: TRBV7-9
J: TRBJ2-1
D: TRBD1

DNA: TGTGCCAGCAGCTTTATATTGACAGGGGTTGGTGTTGAGCAGTTCTTC
CDR3: CASSFILTGVGVEQFF
size: .
V: TRBV5-5
J: TRBJ2-1
D: TRBD1

DNA: TGTGCCAGCAGCTCGGCGACAGTCACCACAGATACGCAGTATTTT
CDR3: CASSSATVTTDTQYF
size: .
V: TRBV7-8
J: TRBJ2-3
D: .

DNA: TGTGCCAGCAGCTTAGGGGGGGGGTCTGACCAAGAGACCCAGTACTTC
CDR3: CASSLGGGSDQETQYF
size: .
V: TRBV11-2
J: TRBJ2-5
D: TRBD2

DNA: TGCGCCAGCAGCCTGGAGGGAGGCTACGAGCAGTACTTC
CDR3: CASSLEGGYEQYF
size: .
V: TRBV5-1
J: TRBJ2-7
D: .

DNA: TGCGCCAGCAGCCCAGTAGCGGGAGGCACCTACGAGCAGTACTTC
CDR3: CASSPVAGGTYEQYF
size: .
V: TRBV5-1
J: TRBJ2-7
D: TRBD2

DNA: TGTGCCAGCGGATTTCCAGGGCGAAGGGGGACATACGAGCAGTACTTC
CDR3: CASGFPGRRGTYEQYF
size: .
V: TRBV2
J: TRBJ2-7
D: .

DNA: TGTGCCAGCAGCTCGGTATTATACGAGCAGTACTTC
CDR3: CASSSVLYEQYF
size: .
V: TRBV7-2
J: TRBJ2-7
D: .

DNA: TGCGCCAGCAGGCCCGACTGGACAATCTACGAGCAGTACTTC
CDR3: CASRPDWTIYEQYF
size: .
V: TRBV5-1
J: TRBJ2-7
D: .

DNA: TGTGCCAGCAGTTTGCCAGGGAAGTATGGCTACACCTTC
CDR3: CASSLPGKYGYTF
size: .
V: TRBV12-3/TRBV12-4
J: TRBJ1-2
D: .

DNA: TGCGCCAGCAGCCAAGATCCGGCACCAAATAGCGGGAGTTCCCACGAGCAGTACTTC
CDR3: CASSQDPAPNSGSSHEQYF
size: .
V: TRBV4-1
J: TRBJ2-7
D: TRBD2

DNA: TGTGAAAAGAACGGGAGTTTGTACGATGAGCAGTTCTTC
CDR3: CEKNGSLYDEQFF
size: .
V: TRBV19
J: TRBJ2-1
D: .

DNA: TGTGCCAGCAGTGATCGTAGGACAGGGGTCTATGGCTACACCTTC
CDR3: CASSDRRTGVYGYTF
size: .
V: TRBV25-1
J: TRBJ1-2
D: TRBD1

DNA: TGTGCCAGCAGCGGTGGGCGAGAAACGGTTTATGAGCAGTTCTTC
CDR3: CASSGGRETVYEQFF
size: .
V: TRBV9
J: TRBJ2-1
D: .

DNA: TGTGCCACCAGTGATACCGGGACAACTAACTATGGCTACACCTTC
CDR3: CATSDTGTTNYGYTF
size: .
V: TRBV24-1
J: TRBJ1-2
D: .

DNA: TGTGCCAGCAGTTTATTGGGCCAGGGCGAAACCCAGACCCAGTACTTC
CDR3: CASSLLGQGETQTQYF
size: .
V: TRBV28
J: TRBJ2-5
D: .

DNA: TGCGCCAGCAGTGCACGCGGGGCAAATACTGAAGCTTTCTTT
CDR3: CASSARGANTEAFF
size: .
V: TRBV10-1
J: TRBJ1-1
D: .

DNA: TGTGCCAGCAGCCCCCCCCCGACAGGAGTCTATGGCTACACCTTC
CDR3: CASSPPPTGVYGYTF
size: once
V: TRBV5-6
J: TRBJ1-2
D: .

DNA: TGTGCCAGCAGTTTACTGGACAAGACCTACGAGCAGTACTTC
CDR3: CASSLLDKTYEQYF
size: once
V: TRBV27
J: TRBJ2-7
D: .

DNA: TGTGCCAGCAGCCAAGGGACAGGGGGCCAGCCCCAGCATTTT
CDR3: CASSQGTGGQPQHF
size: few
V: TRBV4-2
J: TRBJ1-5
D: TRBD1

DNA: TGTGCCAGCAAGGACAGACTAAATCAGCCCCAGCATTTT
CDR3: CASKDRLNQPQHF
size: .
V: TRBV2
J: TRBJ1-5
D: .

DNA: TGTGCCAGCAGTGCGGTTTTATCCGACTTTTTCTATGGCTACACCTTC
CDR3: CASSAVLSDFFYGYTF
size: .
V: TRBV2
J: TRBJ1-2
D: .

DNA: TGTGCCAGCAGCTTAGCGATGGGGAGGTTTGGTGAAAAACTGTTTTTT
CDR3: CASSLAMGRFGEKLFF
size: few
V: TRBV7-9
J: TRBJ1-4
D: .

DNA: TGTGCCACCAGCACCAAAGCGGGACAGGGGACCAGTCGAACCACTGAAGCTTTCTTT
CDR3: CATSTKAGQGTSRTTEAFF
size: .
V: TRBV15
J: TRBJ1-1
D: TRBD1

DNA: TGTGCCAGTAGTAGCGGGAGGGACACCGGGGAGCTGTTTTTT
CDR3: CASSSGRDTGELFF
size: .
V: TRBV19
J: TRBJ2-2
D: TRBD2

DNA: TGTGCCAGTAGTATTGGCATATCGGATACGCAGTATTTT
CDR3: CASSIGISDTQYF
size: .
V: TRBV19
J: TRBJ2-3
D: .

DNA: TGTGCCAGCAGCTTAGACAGGGGGCAGTACGAGCAGTACTTC
CDR3: CASSLDRGQYEQYF
size: .
V: TRBV7-9
J: TRBJ2-7
D: TRBD1

DNA: TGTGCCAGCAGCCCATTGACAGTCAATCAGCCCCAGCATTTT
CDR3: CASSPLTVNQPQHF
size: few
V: TRBV7-8
J: TRBJ1-5
D: .

DNA: TGTGCCAGCAGTAAGGGGGAATGGAACACTGAAGCTTTCTTT
CDR3: CASSKGEWNTEAFF
size: .
V: TRBV9
J: TRBJ1-1
D: .

DNA: TGTGCCAGCAGCGACCCCAGGGGTGAGCAGTTCTTC
CDR3: CASSDPRGEQFF
size: few
V: TRBV7-8
J: TRBJ2-1
D: .

DNA: TGTGCCAGCAGCTTAAGGGGGGGCACAGATACGCAGTATTTT
CDR3: CASSLRGGTDTQYF
size: .
V: TRBV7-3
J: TRBJ2-3
D: .

DNA: TGTGCCAGCAGTGAAGGACAGGGGGCCAGCTATGGCTACACCTTC
CDR3: CASSEGQGASYGYTF
size: .
V: TRBV6-1
J: TRBJ1-2
D: TRBD1

DNA: TGTGCCAGCAGCTTAAATGGGGGGGCTGGCTACACCTTC
CDR3: CASSLNGGAGYTF
size: .
V: TRBV7-3
J: TRBJ1-2
D: .

DNA: TGTGCCAGCTCAGTAACGGGGGACTCCTACAATGAGCAGTTCTTC
CDR3: CASSVTGDSYNEQFF
size: .
V: TRBV18
J: TRBJ2-1
D: .